The rows below give T cell receptor beta chains drawn from one sample of a study of blood T cell repertoires in COVID-19. Only in-frame clones appear in the TCRdb table, and some are missing; sequencing was by immunoSEQ multiplex PCR. The sample contains roughly 140,000 clones, approximately 78% of which appear only once. Specimen: peripheral blood. Every receptor here comes from a woman aged 80 or older with acute or convalescent COVID-19. The conserved cysteine and the conserved F or W are not part of the CDR3 here. Each record gives: J gene, V gene, CDR3 protein.

>TRBJ1-5|TRBV6-5
ASKGAGGNQPQH
>TRBJ1-4|TRBV20-1
SASVPGEKLF
>TRBJ2-7|TRBV28
ASRQPGTGVSSSYEQY
>TRBJ2-5|TRBV24-1
ATSDPGQGSETQY
>TRBJ1-2|TRBV9
ASSVDFAGTGSPIH
>TRBJ2-7|TRBV25-1
ASTPQRTGTAYYEQY
>TRBJ2-5|TRBV5-1
ASSQAGETQY
>TRBJ1-2|TRBV5-4
ASSSWTGGYGYT
>TRBJ2-3|TRBV11-2
ASRTWGSGGAYGTDTQY
>TRBJ2-7|TRBV2
ASARGAGSYEQY
>TRBJ2-7|TRBV6-6
ASSSSGRPDEQY
>TRBJ2-1|TRBV25-1
ASSRGLYNEQF
>TRBJ1-4|TRBV27
ASSYRANEKLF
>TRBJ2-7|TRBV28
ASSSRRWVGLASGRKDEQY
>TRBJ1-5|TRBV5-6
ASSLGLGSQPQH
>TRBJ1-5|TRBV7-2
ASSLGADQPQH
>TRBJ1-1|TRBV28
ASSLLRGMNTEAF
>TRBJ1-4|TRBV18
ASSPTHATNEKLF
>TRBJ1-5|TRBV27
ASSRVGGNQPQH
>TRBJ2-7|TRBV15
ATSRAGLAGGYEQY
>TRBJ2-3|TRBV3-1/TRBV3-2
ASSQGVAGRTDTQY
>TRBJ2-5|TRBV6-5
ASNREYQETQY
>TRBJ1-6|TRBV6-5
ASGGFPSYNSPLH
>TRBJ1-3|TRBV5-1
ASSLAGVNRGNTIY
>TRBJ1-6|TRBV7-3
ASSLSPGGNSPLH
>TRBJ2-5|TRBV11-2
ASSFQETQY
>TRBJ1-6|TRBV2
ASSLRVLGASPLH
>TRBJ2-1|TRBV6-2/TRBV6-3
ASSYSGPDRF